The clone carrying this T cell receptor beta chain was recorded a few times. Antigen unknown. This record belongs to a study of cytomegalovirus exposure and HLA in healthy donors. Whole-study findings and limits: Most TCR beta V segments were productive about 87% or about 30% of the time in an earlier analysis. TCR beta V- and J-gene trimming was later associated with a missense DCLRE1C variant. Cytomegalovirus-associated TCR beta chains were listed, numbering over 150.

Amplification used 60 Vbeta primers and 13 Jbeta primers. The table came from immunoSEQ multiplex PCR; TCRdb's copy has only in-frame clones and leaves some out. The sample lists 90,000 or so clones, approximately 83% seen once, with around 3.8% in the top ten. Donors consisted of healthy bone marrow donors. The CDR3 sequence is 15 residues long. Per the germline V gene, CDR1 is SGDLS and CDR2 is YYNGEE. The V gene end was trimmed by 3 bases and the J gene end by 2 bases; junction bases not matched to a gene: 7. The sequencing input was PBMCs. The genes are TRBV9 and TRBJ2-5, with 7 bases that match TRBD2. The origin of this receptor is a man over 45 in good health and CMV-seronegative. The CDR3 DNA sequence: TGTGCCAGCAGCGGGGGGGGAGGGGTACAAGAGACCCAGTACTTC. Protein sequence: CASSGGGGVQETQYF. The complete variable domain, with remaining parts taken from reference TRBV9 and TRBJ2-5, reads DSGVTQTPKHLITATGQRVTLRCSPRSGDLSVYWYQQSLDQGLQFLIQYYNGEERAKGNILERFSAQQFPDLHSELNLSSLELGDSALYFCASSGGGGVQETQYFGPGTRLLVL.